A single sample gave rise to the 10 T cell receptor beta chains below, sequenced in a study of CD8 T cells in ankylosing spondylitis. TCRdb passed the 5' RACE reads through MiXCR, listing each CDR3 protein once. There are approximately 350,000 distinct CDR3 sequences in the sample; about 14% occur only once, and 0.85% to 1.4% lies in the top ten. Sequencing input: blood, either unsorted or a sorted T cell fraction (not recorded which). These TCRs come from a male donor with ankylosing spondylitis or in good health (not recorded which).

This clonotype has ten or more counts. The chain employs TRBV12-3 or TRBV12-4 and TRBJ1-1, with D unclear. The CDR3 consists of 14 residues. Trimming removed 3 bases at V and 4 bases at J, with 12 bases between. CDR3 DNA sequence: TGTGCCAGCAGTTTGGATACCAGGCTCACTGAAGCTTTCTTT. Translating it yields CASSLDTRLTEAFF.

This clonotype was counted only a few times. The V gene is TRBV5-5, the J gene TRBJ2-3; weak D call: TRBD2 (6 bases). CDR3 size: 15 residues. The V end lost 4 bases, the J end lost 0 bases, and 12 bases lay between the germline ends. The germline V gene has CDR1 SGHKS and CDR2 YYEKEE (reference sequence). The CDR3 region is CASSRTTSSTDTQYF. CDR3 DNA: TGTGCCAGCAGCCGGACTACCTCTAGCACAGATACGCAGTATTTT.

This clonotype appeared a few times. The genes are TRBV20-1 and TRBJ2-5; a weak D match, TRBD1 (6 bases). V lost 5 bases to trimming and J lost 1 base, with 11 bases between them. This CDR3 has 13 residues. Germline CDR1 is DFQATT and CDR2 is SNEGSKA (reference sequence). CDR3: CSASFRGQETQYF. The CDR3 DNA reads as TGCAGTGCTTCTTTCAGGGGCCAAGAGACCCAGTACTTC.

The chain links TRBV5-5 to TRBJ1-6; 7 bases agree with TRBD1. Germline loops: CDR1 SGHKS, CDR2 YYEKEE (reference sequence). The CDR3 consists of 14 residues. The V gene end was trimmed by 4 bases and the J gene end by 7 bases; junction bases not matched to a gene: 5. CDR3 loop: CASSVGTANSPLHF. CDR3 bases: TGTGCCAGCAGCGTGGGGACAGCCAATTCACCCCTCCACTTT.

The V and J genes are TRBV27 and TRBJ2-2; weak D call: TRBD1 (5 bases). Germline V gene lookup returns CDR1 MNHEY and CDR2 SMNVEV (reference sequence). The V end lost 5 bases, the J end lost 4 bases, and 17 bases lay between the germline ends. The CDR3 extends over 16 amino acids. CDR3 amino acids: CASSPRRGPLTGELFF. The CDR3 bases are TGTGCCAGCAGTCCCCGTAGGGGTCCACTCACCGGGGAGCTGTTTTTT.

The chain combines TRBV5-1 with TRBJ1-4; a weak D match, TRBD1 (6 bases). The CDR3 spans 15 residues. V lost 4 bases and J lost 3, with 13 bases in between. In germline, CDR1 is SGHRS, CDR2 YFSETQ. The CDR3 DNA sequence: TGCGCCAGCAGCCGCGGGGGGGCATCTAATGAAAAACTGTTTTTT. It translates to CASSRGGASNEKLFF.

V and J are TRBV12-3 or TRBV12-4 and TRBJ1-4; the D gene is possibly TRBD1 (6 bases). The CDR3 loop spans 15 amino acids. The V end lost 2 bases, the J end lost 8 bases, and 15 bases lay between the germline ends. Here the CDR3 reads CASSLNSGGGEKLFF. CDR3 coding DNA: TGTGCCAGCAGTTTAAATTCCGGGGGCGGCGAAAAACTGTTTTTT.

The CDR3 region has the DNA TGCGCCAGCAGCTTGGGGCAGGGATGGGCGCGACGGGGTGAGGTCTACGAGCAGTACTTC. Translating gives CASSLGQGWARRGEVYEQYF. V gene TRBV5-1 combines with J gene TRBJ2-7; D could derive from TRBD1 or TRBD2 (5 bases each). The CDR3 has 20 residues. Germline CDR1 reads SGHRS; CDR2 reads YFSETQ. The V gene lost 0 bases and the J gene lost 3 bases, with 28 bases spanning the gap.

This clonotype was observed a handful of times. V and J are TRBV7-2 and TRBJ2-5; the D gene is possibly TRBD2 (5 bases). V lost 6 bases, J lost 4 bases, and 18 bases lay in between. CDR3 length: 15 amino acids. Germline lookup yields CDR1 SGHTA and CDR2 FQGNSA. DNA of the CDR3: TGTGCCAGCAGACGAGGGTTACCCCTCCCAGAGACCCAGTACTTC. Its protein product is CASRRGLPLPETQYF.

The rearrangement links TRBV5-1 to TRBJ2-7, with D unclear. The CDR3 runs to 11 residues. Germline V lookup: CDR1 SGHRS, CDR2 YFSETQ. With 0 bases removed from V and 5 bases from J, the gap between germline ends came to 3 bases. CDR3 bases: TGCGCCAGCAGCTTGGTGGACGAGCAGTACTTC. Its translation: CASSLVDEQYF.